This TCR beta chain came from a study of T cell responses to AZD1222 COVID-19 vaccine. TCRdb's copy holds only in-frame clones and misses some; the assay was immunoSEQ multiplex PCR. The data contain over 100,000 clones, roughly 80% of them singletons. For this clone: The antigen is unknown. The same CDR3 is also encoded by other DNA sequences in this sample.

The junction had 14 bases not matched to a gene; V was cut back by 0 bases and J by 15 bases. Germline V lookup: CDR1 MNHEY, CDR2 SVGAGI. CDR3 length: 15 amino acids. Study results and limitations: At 160-218 and 743-854, vaccine-associated CD4 TCRs were dominant, and they spanned spike.

This clonotype was sampled from an adult in good health. The sample consisted of peripheral blood, taken on day 0 of AZD1222 vaccination. The V and J genes are TRBV6-5 and TRBJ2-3; 8 bases map to TRBD2. The CDR3 here is CASSYSSSGGPEQYF. The CDR3 DNA is TGTGCCAGCAGTTACTCGTCCAGCGGGGGCCCCGAGCAATATTTT.